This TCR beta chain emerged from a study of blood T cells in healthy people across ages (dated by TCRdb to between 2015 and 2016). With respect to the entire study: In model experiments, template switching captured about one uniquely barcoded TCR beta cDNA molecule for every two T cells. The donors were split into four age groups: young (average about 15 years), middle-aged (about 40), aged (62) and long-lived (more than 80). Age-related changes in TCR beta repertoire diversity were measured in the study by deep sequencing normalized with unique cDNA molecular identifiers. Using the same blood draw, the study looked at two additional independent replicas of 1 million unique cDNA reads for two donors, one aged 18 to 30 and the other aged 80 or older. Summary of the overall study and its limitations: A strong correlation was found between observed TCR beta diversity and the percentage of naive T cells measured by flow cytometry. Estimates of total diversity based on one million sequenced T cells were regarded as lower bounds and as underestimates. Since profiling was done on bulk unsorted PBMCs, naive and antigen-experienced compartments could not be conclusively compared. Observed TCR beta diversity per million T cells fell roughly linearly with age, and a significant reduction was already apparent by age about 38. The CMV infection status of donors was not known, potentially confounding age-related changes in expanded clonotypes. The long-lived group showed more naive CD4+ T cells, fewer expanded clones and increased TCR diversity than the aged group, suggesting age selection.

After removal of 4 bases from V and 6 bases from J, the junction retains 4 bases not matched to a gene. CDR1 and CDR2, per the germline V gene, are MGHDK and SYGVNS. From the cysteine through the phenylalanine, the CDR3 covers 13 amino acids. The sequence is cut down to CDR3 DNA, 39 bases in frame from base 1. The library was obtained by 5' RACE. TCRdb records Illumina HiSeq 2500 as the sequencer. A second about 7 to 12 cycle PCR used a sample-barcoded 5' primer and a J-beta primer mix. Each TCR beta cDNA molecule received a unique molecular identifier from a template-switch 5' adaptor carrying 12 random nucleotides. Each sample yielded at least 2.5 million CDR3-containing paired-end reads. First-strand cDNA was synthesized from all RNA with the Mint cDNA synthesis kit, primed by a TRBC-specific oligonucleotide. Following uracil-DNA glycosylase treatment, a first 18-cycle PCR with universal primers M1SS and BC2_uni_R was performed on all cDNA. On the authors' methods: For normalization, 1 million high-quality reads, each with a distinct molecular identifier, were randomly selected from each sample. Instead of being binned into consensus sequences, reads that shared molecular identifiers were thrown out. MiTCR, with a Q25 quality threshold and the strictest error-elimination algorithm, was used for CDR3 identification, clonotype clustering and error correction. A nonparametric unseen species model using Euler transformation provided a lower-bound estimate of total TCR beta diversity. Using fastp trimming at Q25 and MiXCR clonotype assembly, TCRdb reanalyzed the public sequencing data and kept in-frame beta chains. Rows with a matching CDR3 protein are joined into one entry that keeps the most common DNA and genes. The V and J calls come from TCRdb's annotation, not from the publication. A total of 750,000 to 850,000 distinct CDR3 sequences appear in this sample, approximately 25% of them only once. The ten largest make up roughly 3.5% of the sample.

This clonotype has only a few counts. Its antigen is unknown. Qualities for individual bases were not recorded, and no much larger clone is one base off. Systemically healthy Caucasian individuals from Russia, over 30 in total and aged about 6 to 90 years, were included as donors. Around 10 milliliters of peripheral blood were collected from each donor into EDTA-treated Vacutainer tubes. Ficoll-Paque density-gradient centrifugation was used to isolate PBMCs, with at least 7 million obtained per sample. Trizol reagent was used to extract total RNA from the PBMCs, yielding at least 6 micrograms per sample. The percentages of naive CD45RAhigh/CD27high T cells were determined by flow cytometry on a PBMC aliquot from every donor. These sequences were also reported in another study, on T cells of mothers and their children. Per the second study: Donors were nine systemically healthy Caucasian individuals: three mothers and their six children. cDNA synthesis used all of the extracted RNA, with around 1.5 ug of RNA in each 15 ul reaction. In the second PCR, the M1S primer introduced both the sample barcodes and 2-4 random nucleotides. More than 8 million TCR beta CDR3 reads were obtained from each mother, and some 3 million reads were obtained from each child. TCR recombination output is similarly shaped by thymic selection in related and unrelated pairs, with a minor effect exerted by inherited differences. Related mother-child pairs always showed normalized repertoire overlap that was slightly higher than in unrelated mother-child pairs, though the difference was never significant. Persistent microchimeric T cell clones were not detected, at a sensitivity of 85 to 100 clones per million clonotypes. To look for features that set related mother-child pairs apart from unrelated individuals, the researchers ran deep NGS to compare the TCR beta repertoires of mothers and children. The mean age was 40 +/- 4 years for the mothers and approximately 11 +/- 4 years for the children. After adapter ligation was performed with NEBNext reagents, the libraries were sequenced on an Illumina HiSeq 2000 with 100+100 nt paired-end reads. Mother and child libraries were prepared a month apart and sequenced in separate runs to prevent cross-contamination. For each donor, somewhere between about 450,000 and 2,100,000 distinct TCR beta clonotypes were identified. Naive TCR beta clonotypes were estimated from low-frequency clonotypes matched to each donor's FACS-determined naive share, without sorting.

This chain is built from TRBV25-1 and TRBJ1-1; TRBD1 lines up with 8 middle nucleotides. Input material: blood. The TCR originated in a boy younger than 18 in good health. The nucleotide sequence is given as TGTGCCAGCAGTGGGACAGGGCGATCTGAAGCTTTCTTT. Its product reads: CASSGTGRSEAFF.